Following are 14 T cell receptor beta chains from one sample sequenced in a study of cytomegalovirus exposure and HLA in healthy donors. The PCR had 60 Vbeta and 13 Jbeta primers. Sequencing used immunoSEQ multiplex PCR; TCRdb keeps in-frame clones, though not all of them. Of roughly 63,000 clones in the sample, approximately 82% were seen once. The sample consisted of PBMCs. Receptors were obtained from a woman aged 40 to 50 in good health and CMV-seropositive.

The gene calls are TRBV9 and TRBJ1-6; D possibly corresponds to TRBD1 (5 bases). From germline, CDR1 is SGDLS and CDR2 YYNGEE. The CDR3 consists of 14 residues. The ends were cut back, 0 bases at V and 8 bases at J, with 9 bases in the middle. The CDR3: CASSVEGADSPLHF. DNA of the CDR3: TGTGCCAGCAGCGTAGAAGGGGCCGATTCACCCCTCCACTTT.

The J gene is TRBJ2-7, the V gene TRBV7-9, with 7 positions matching TRBD2. The CDR3 consists of 14 residues. The germline gives CDR1 SEHNR, CDR2 FQNEAQ (reference sequence). J was trimmed by 2 bases and V by 7 bases; bases with no gene match: 8. CDR3 amino acids: CASTAGVGPYEQYF. Written as DNA, the CDR3 is TGTGCCAGCACTGCGGGGGTTGGGCCCTACGAGCAGTACTTC.

The V gene is TRBV5-1, the J gene TRBJ2-1, with D tentatively TRBD2 (8 bases). Germline V lookup: CDR1 SGHRS, CDR2 YFSETQ. The CDR3 is 16 amino acids. V gave up 4 bases and J gave up 7 bases, with 21 bases separating them. For the CDR3, the DNA is TGCGCCAGCAGCGACCGGGAGGGGCAGGGGGGGAATGAGCAGTTCTTC. Translated, it gives CASSDREGQGGNEQFF.

The chain has TRBV15 and TRBJ2-5; unclear D gene. Per the germline V gene, CDR1 is LNHNV and CDR2 is YYDKDF (reference sequence). This CDR3 contains 18 residues. The V end lost 1 base, the J end lost 4 bases, and 22 bases lay between the germline ends. CDR3 loop: CATSRVPLSSSTGETQYF. CDR3 nucleotides: TGTGCCACCAGCAGAGTACCCCTATCCAGCTCGACGGGAGAGACCCAGTACTTC. Based on the CDR3 plus reference TRBV15 and TRBJ2-5, the full variable domain is DAMVIQNPRYQVTQFGKPVTLSCSQTLNHNVMYWYQQKSSQAPKLLFHYYDKDFNNEADTPDNFQSRRPNTSFCFLDIRSPGLGDTAMYLCATSRVPLSSSTGETQYFGPGTRLLVL.

The DNA for the CDR3 is TGCGCCAGCAGCCACGCCGGGGAACCCCTCTTAGGATATGGCTACACCTTC. Translation: CASSHAGEPLLGYGYTF. This chain links TRBV4-1 with TRBJ1-2; D call uncertain. The CDR3 has 17 amino acids. Germline V lookup: CDR1 MGHRA, CDR2 YSYEKL. Trimming took 3 bases from V and 5 from J, leaving 22 bases between them.

The chain carries TRBV2 and TRBJ1-4, with D unclear. Germline assignment: CDR1 SNHLY and CDR2 FYNNEI. The CDR3 has 14 amino acids. With 3 bases removed from V and 1 base from J, the gap between germline ends came to 6 bases. As DNA, the CDR3 is TGTGCCAGCAGTGACGAGGGAACTAATGAAAAACTGTTTTTT. This codes for CASSDEGTNEKLFF.

This clone was seen more than once but under ten times. V gene TRBV6-5 combines with J gene TRBJ2-3; D not certain. V was clipped by 7 bases and J by 8 bases, with 13 bases between them. CDR1 is MNHEY and CDR2 is SVGAGI in the germline V gene. This CDR3 is built from 12 residues. As DNA, the CDR3 is TGTGCCAGCAAGACTGAATACGGTACGCAGTATTTT. Translated: CASKTEYGTQYF.

This chain uses TRBV7-9 with TRBJ1-1, with TRBD1 matching over 7 bases. Unmatched junction bases numbered 6, after V lost 1 base and J lost 7 bases. Looked up from germline, CDR1 is SEHNR and CDR2 is FQNEAQ (reference sequence). The CDR3 is 14 residues long. The CDR3: CASSLEDRAHEAFF. CDR3 DNA sequence: TGTGCCAGCAGCTTAGAAGACAGGGCGCATGAAGCTTTCTTT.

The chain is built from TRBV6-5 and TRBJ1-1; tentative D call: TRBD1 (5 bases). Germline CDR1 and CDR2: MNHEY and SVGAGI. This CDR3 is built from 15 residues. V was shortened by 6 bases and J by 0 bases, with 14 bases between the two germline ends. The CDR3 sequence is CASRKPTALNTEAFF. CDR3 sequence (DNA): TGTGCCAGCAGAAAACCGACAGCCCTGAACACTGAAGCTTTCTTT.

In the case of this clone: At one boundary the junction diverges from the germline segment, which might be a read error. The chain joins TRBV7-9 to TRBJ2-7, with D maybe TRBD2 (6 bases). Germline V gene data show CDR1 as SEHNR and CDR2 as FQNEAQ (reference sequence). The CDR3 contains 14 residues. DNA of the CDR3: TGTTCCAGCAGCTCGGGACTTCTCTCCTACGAGCAGTACTTC. Its translation: CSSSSGLLSYEQYF. The complete variable domain, with remaining parts taken from reference TRBV7-9 and TRBJ2-7, reads DTGVSQNPRHKITKRGQNVTFRCDPISEHNRLYWYRQTLGQGPEFLTYFQNEAQLEKSRLLSDRFSAERPKGSFSTLEIQRTEQGDSAMYLCSSSSGLLSYEQYFGPGTRLTVT.

The V call is TRBV7-9, the J call TRBJ1-1; possible D gene TRBD1, 5 bases. This CDR3 is 14 amino acids long. In germline, CDR1 is SEHNR, CDR2 FQNEAQ (reference sequence). V lost 3 bases and J 0 bases, leaving 8 bases between the germline ends. Written as DNA, the CDR3 is TGTGCCAGCAGCTTCGGGACTGTGAACACTGAAGCTTTCTTT. Translated, it gives CASSFGTVNTEAFF. The whole variable domain, filled in from reference TRBV7-9 and TRBJ1-1, reads DTGVSQNPRHKITKRGQNVTFRCDPISEHNRLYWYRQTLGQGPEFLTYFQNEAQLEKSRLLSDRFSAERPKGSFSTLEIQRTEQGDSAMYLCASSFGTVNTEAFFGQGTRLTVV.

The gene calls are TRBV20-1 and TRBJ1-2; the D gene is possibly TRBD1 (5 bases). Germline V gene sequence: CDR1 DFQATT, CDR2 SNEGSKA (reference sequence). Trimming stripped 6 bases from V and 8 bases from J, with 13 bases between. The CDR3 has 11 amino acids. As DNA, the CDR3 is TGCAGTGCCGTTAGGGGTACGGGCTACACCTTC. Encoded protein: CSAVRGTGYTF.

The chain carries TRBV10-3 and TRBJ1-5; D might be TRBD1 (5 bases). CDR1 and CDR2 from the germline V gene are ENHRY and SYGVKD. Trimming stripped 10 bases from V and 4 bases from J, with 14 bases between. The CDR3 consists of 13 residues. This CDR3 reads CATEEGANQPQHF. As DNA, the CDR3 is TGTGCCACCGAGGAAGGGGCTAATCAGCCCCAGCATTTT.

V and J are TRBV27 and TRBJ1-2; D remains unclear. V lost 6 bases, J lost 3 bases, and 20 bases lay in between. This CDR3 region has 16 residues. The germline V gene encodes CDR1 MNHEY and CDR2 SMNVEV (reference sequence). In nucleotides, the CDR3 is TGTGCCAGCAGGGCCGAGACTGGAATTTACGACTATGGCTACACCTTC. Protein: CASRAETGIYDYGYTF.